This T cell receptor (beta chain) came from a study of blood T cell repertoires in COVID-19. Study-wide context: Spain, Italy and the United States supplied samples that represented acute and convalescent COVID-19.

V shed 4 bases and J shed 1 base, with 15 bases lying between them. CDR3 size: 16 residues. Germline values: CDR1 SGHTA, CDR2 FQGNSA. Data came from immunoSEQ multiplex PCR; TCRdb stores just in-frame clones and leaves some out. Here the sample spans around 330,000 clones, about nine tenths being singletons. Sequenced: PBMCs or T cells enriched from blood (not recorded which). This clonotype was sampled from a man aged 60-69 years who had recovered from COVID-19. V is TRBV7-2 and J is TRBJ2-3; perhaps TRBD2 as D (6 bases). The CDR3 here is CASSWGSGLRTDTQYF. The CDR3 nucleotides are TGTGCCAGCAGCTGGGGATCGGGACTTCGCACAGATACGCAGTATTTT.